What follows are 3 T cell receptor beta chains derived from one specimen sequenced in a study of T-cell reconstitution after alpha-beta-depleted transplantation in children. Unique molecular identifiers were incorporated during preparation of the TCRbeta library. Each CDR3 protein gets one entry after TCRdb re-called the PCR reads with MiXCR. This table has nearly 550,000 distinct CDR3 sequences, about 18% appearing once. Sequenced here: PBMCs from the stem cell graft donor, sampled from the stem cell graft. The receptors were gathered from a human donor who donated a stem cell graft to a child with acute lymphoblastic leukemia.

This clonotype has just a few counts. The CDR3 spells CASRTAFSNQPQHF. Written as DNA, the CDR3 is TGTGCCAGCCGGACAGCATTTAGCAATCAGCCCCAGCATTTT. The chain joins TRBV2 to TRBJ1-5; possible D gene TRBD1, 6 bases. Germline CDR1 is SNHLY and CDR2 is FYNNEI. Trimming took off 8 bases at V and 0 bases at J, with 11 bases between the two ends. CDR3 length: 14 residues.

This clonotype was observed a handful of times. In DNA form, the CDR3 reads TGTGCCAGCAGCCCCGGACTAGCGGGAGGCATTCCCTACGAGCAGTACTTC. This encodes CASSPGLAGGIPYEQYF. J is TRBJ2-7 and V is TRBV7-2; 14 bases match TRBD2. Germline V gene sequence: CDR1 SGHTA, CDR2 FQGNSA. The CDR3 is 17 amino acids. V gave up 5 bases and J gave up 2 bases; unmatched junction bases: 8.

This clonotype was counted a few times. The genes are TRBV7-9 and TRBJ2-1; 12 bases match TRBD2. Germline assignment: CDR1 SEHNR and CDR2 FQNEAQ (reference sequence). V gave up 4 bases and J gave up 5 bases; unmatched junction bases: 9. The CDR3 consists of 17 residues. CDR3 nucleotide sequence: TGTGCCAGCAGCTCAGGACTAGCGGGGAGGCTTAACAATGAGCAGTTCTTC. Residues: CASSSGLAGRLNNEQFF.